A single sample is the source of the 15 T cell receptor beta chains below, sequenced in a study of cytomegalovirus exposure and HLA in healthy donors. PCR amplification relied on 60 Vbeta primers (plus 13 Jbeta primers). Libraries were prepared by immunoSEQ multiplex PCR; TCRdb keeps only in-frame clonotypes and omits some of them. The record lists over 60,000 clones, of which the ten most abundant hold roughly 8%. Sequences were obtained from PBMCs. The source is a female donor in good health and CMV-seropositive.

The gene calls are TRBV28 and TRBJ2-1; 8 bases match TRBD2. The CDR3 spans 13 residues. The V and J ends lost 9 bases and 6 bases, in that order; junction bases with no gene match: 7. The germline V gene encodes CDR1 MDHEN and CDR2 SYDVKM. DNA for the CDR3: TGTGCCAGTTATACTAGCGGACTCAATGAGCAGTTCTTC. The encoded protein is CASYTSGLNEQFF.

The chain carries TRBV5-1 and TRBJ2-1; 7 bases agree with TRBD1. Germline V lookup: CDR1 SGHRS, CDR2 YFSETQ. V was pared by 7 bases and J by 6 bases, with 10 bases of the junction left unmatched. CDR3 length: 14 residues. The CDR3 DNA is TGCGCCAGCGGTACAGGGGCAGGGCTCAATGAGCAGTTCTTC. Amino acids: CASGTGAGLNEQFF.

V and J are TRBV5-4 and TRBJ2-4; D is possibly TRBD2 (5 bases). V lost 3 bases and J 3 bases, leaving 22 bases between the germline ends. Germline-derived CDR1 and CDR2 are SGHNT and YYREEE (reference sequence). The CDR3 sequence is 18 residues long. CDR3: CASSSRPDGRVIKNIQYF. CDR3 nucleotide sequence: TGTGCCAGCAGCTCCCGACCGGACGGGCGGGTGATCAAAAACATTCAGTACTTC.

This sequence joins TRBV15 and TRBJ2-1; D remains ambiguous. The CDR3 loop spans 16 amino acids. V lost 0 bases, J lost 9 bases, and 18 bases lay in between. Germline V gives CDR1 LNHNV, CDR2 YYDKDF (reference sequence). CDR3 sequence (DNA): TGTGCCACCAGCAGAGAGAGTTCTCTCTTAGTCGGTGAGCAGTTCTTC. Translated: CATSRESSLLVGEQFF.

V usage is TRBV28 and J usage is TRBJ1-3, with D maybe TRBD1 (5 bases). Germline CDR1 is MDHEN and CDR2 is SYDVKM. The CDR3 loop spans 11 amino acids. Here the CDR3 reads CVTRLGGTIYF. The CDR3 DNA sequence: TGTGTGACAAGGTTGGGGGGCACCATATATTTT.

The rearrangement uses TRBV29-1 and TRBJ2-7; tentatively, D is TRBD1 (5 bases). Germline CDR1 and CDR2: SQVTM and ANQGSEA. The CDR3 spans 15 residues. Trimming stripped 3 bases from V and 0 bases from J, with 15 bases between. The CDR3 region has the DNA TGCAGCGTTGAGACTGGACAAAGGGGCTCCTACGAGCAGTACTTC. This encodes CSVETGQRGSYEQYF.

This chain uses TRBV11-3 with TRBJ2-3; 7 bases are a match to TRBD2. V gave up 5 bases and J gave up 4 bases; unmatched junction bases: 9. The CDR3 length is 15 residues. Per germline, CDR1 SGHNT and CDR2 YENEEA. CDR3 sequence reads: CASSLSGAPPDTQYF. The CDR3 DNA sequence: TGTGCCAGCAGCCTCAGCGGGGCGCCCCCAGATACGCAGTATTTT.

This chain joins TRBV11-2 and TRBJ2-2; 8 bases are a match to TRBD1. The CDR3 length is 15 residues. In germline, CDR1 is SGHAT, CDR2 FQNNGV. V shed 8 bases, J shed 0 bases, and the junction held 5 bases outside the gene matches. CDR3 residues: CASRRDRSNTGELFF. Written as DNA, the CDR3 is TGTGCCAGCCGGCGGGACAGGTCGAACACCGGGGAGCTGTTTTTT.

V gene TRBV7-6 combines with J gene TRBJ1-1, with 11 bases that match TRBD1. Trimming took 4 bases from V and 6 from J; bases not matched to a gene: 4. This CDR3 contains 14 residues. Germline V gene sequence: CDR1 SGHVS, CDR2 FNYEAQ. CDR3 region: CASSSMGQGAEAFF. The CDR3 nucleotides read TGTGCCAGCAGCTCCATGGGACAGGGGGCTGAAGCTTTCTTT.

The J gene is TRBJ2-1, the V gene TRBV18; a weak D match, TRBD1 (6 bases). Between the trimmed V and J ends, which lost 3 bases and 5 bases, there was a span of 14 bases. CDR3 size: 15 residues. CDR1 and CDR2 (germline): KGHSH, LQKENI. In DNA, the CDR3 is TGTGCCAGCTCACCCGGACAGCTTACCAACAATGAGCAGTTCTTC. Protein product: CASSPGQLTNNEQFF.

The genes are TRBV7-2 and TRBJ1-4; weak D call: TRBD1 (5 bases). V shed 3 bases and J shed 7 bases, with 12 bases lying between them. The CDR3 covers 14 residues. Per germline, CDR1 SGHTA and CDR2 FQGNSA. CDR3 protein: CASSLGGFGEKLFF. The CDR3, as DNA: TGTGCCAGCAGCTTGGGGGGTTTCGGTGAAAAACTGTTTTTT. Looking up the rest from reference TRBV7-2 and TRBJ1-4 gives the full variable domain: GAGVSQSPSNKVTEKGKDVELRCDPISGHTALYWYRQSLGQGLEFLIYFQGNSAPDKSGLPSDRFSAERTGGSVSTLTIQRTQQEDSAVYLCASSLGGFGEKLFFGSGTQLSVL.

The chain combines TRBV7-8 with TRBJ1-1, with TRBD1 matching 7 bases. The CDR3 covers 13 residues. Germline CDR1 reads SGHVS; CDR2 reads FQNEAQ. Germline trimming cut 5 bases from V and 4 bases from J; bases unmatched to any gene: 4. The CDR3 is CASSVTGATEAFF. In DNA, the CDR3 is TGTGCCAGCAGCGTTACAGGGGCCACTGAAGCTTTCTTT.

The chain joins TRBV5-6 to TRBJ2-1; D is unresolved. Per the germline V gene, CDR1 is SGHDT and CDR2 is YYEEEE. Trimming shortened V by 3 bases and J by 0 bases, and 13 bases separated the two germline ends. The CDR3 has 16 residues. The DNA of the CDR3 is TGTGCCAGCAGCTCGGATTATGACTCCTCCTACAATGAGCAGTTCTTC. It codes for CASSSDYDSSYNEQFF.

The genes are TRBV6-1 and TRBJ2-7; tentative D call: TRBD2 (6 bases). CDR1 is MNHNS, CDR2 SASEGT, per germline. The CDR3 length is 13 residues. Trimming took 6 bases from V and 5 from J, leaving 14 bases between them. The CDR3 DNA follows: TGTGCCAGCAGACCTACGGGCGGGGACGAGCAGTACTTC. Protein sequence: CASRPTGGDEQYF.

This chain uses TRBV18 with TRBJ2-7; 9 bases fit TRBD2. This CDR3 is 15 amino acids long. After removal of 2 bases from V and 4 bases from J, the junction contained 6 bases not matched to a gene. Per the germline V gene, CDR1 is KGHSH and CDR2 is LQKENI. Here the CDR3 DNA reads TGTGCCAGCTCACCAGCGGGACTAGCAAAATACGAGCAGTACTTC. Its translation: CASSPAGLAKYEQYF.